Following are 2 T cell receptor beta chains from one sample sequenced in a study of blood T cells in healthy people across ages. A sample-barcoded 5' primer and a J-beta primer mix were used in a second PCR of roughly 7 to 11 cycles. TCRdb re-analysed the 5' RACE reads in MiXCR, keeping a single row per CDR3 protein. The repertoire holds about 900,000 distinct CDR3 sequences, with under 50% as singletons. Specimen: blood. The receptors were gathered from a man in his thirties or forties in good health.

This clonotype was detected only once. The chain links TRBV2 to TRBJ1-5; 8 bases are a match to TRBD1. This CDR3 has 16 amino acids. CDR1 SNHLY and CDR2 FYNNEI come from the germline V gene. V was pared by 5 bases and J by 0 bases, with 6 bases of the junction left unmatched. The DNA for the CDR3 is TGTGCCAGCAGTCGACAGGGGATGTATAGCAATCAGCCCCAGCATTTT. Its translation: CASSRQGMYSNQPQHF.

The rearrangement links TRBV11-2 to TRBJ2-1; D perhaps matches TRBD1 (6 bases). Germline CDR1 and CDR2: SGHAT and FQNNGV. CDR3 size: 17 residues. V was trimmed by 5 bases and J by 6 bases, leaving 23 bases between them. CDR3: CASSEVNRAVTSNEQFF. CDR3 DNA sequence: TGTGCCAGCAGCGAAGTTAACAGGGCTGTTACGAGCAATGAGCAGTTCTTC. Drawing the rest from reference TRBV11-2 and TRBJ2-1, the complete variable domain is EAGVAQSPRYKIIEKRQSVAFWCNPISGHATLYWYQQILGQGPKLLIQFQNNGVVDDSQLPKDRFSAERLKGVDSTLKIQPAKLEDSAVYLCASSEVNRAVTSNEQFFGPGTRLTVL.